Below are 21 T cell receptor beta chains sequenced from a single sample in a study of T cells in Graves' hyperthyroidism and ophthalmopathy. Using RNA transcripts as the source, TCR beta CDR3 regions were amplified. The study used the HTBI primer set for a first-round RT-PCR of the TCR CDR3. TCRdb ran MiXCR on the multiplex PCR reads and lists one entry per CDR3 protein. The data contain about 640,000 distinct CDR3 sequences, roughly 20% of them singletons. Sequencing was done on a sample of blood. The receptors were sampled from a man aged 25 to 40 with Graves' ophthalmopathy.

Points on this clonotype: It may be a read error: a sequence one base away is much more abundant. The chain combines TRBV15 with TRBJ1-4; D gene uncertain. This CDR3 spans 15 amino acids. Germline V gene lookup returns CDR1 LNHNV and CDR2 YYDKDF (reference sequence). CDR3 sequence (DNA): TGTGCCACCAGCAGAGATAGGACCCGGAATGAAAAACCGTTTTTT. Translating it yields CATSRDRTRNEKPFF.

In its sample, this clonotype was seen many times. The rearrangement uses TRBV13 and TRBJ2-7; possibly TRBD2 for D (6 bases). V lost 1 base and J 6 bases, leaving 13 bases between the germline ends. Germline V gene sequence: CDR1 PRHDT, CDR2 FYEKMQ (reference sequence). The CDR3 has 14 amino acids. Here the CDR3 reads CASSLAGRRGEQYF. The CDR3 nucleotides are TGTGCCAGCAGCTTAGCCGGGCGGAGGGGCGAGCAGTACTTC.

This chain uses TRBV7-2 with TRBJ2-7; no firm D call. The CDR3 loop spans 14 amino acids. CDR1 SGHTA and CDR2 FQGNSA come from the germline V gene. V was trimmed by 5 bases and J by 6 bases, leaving 17 bases between them. CDR3 in DNA: TGTGCCAGCAGCCCAATCCCCCCCCCGGGCGAGCAGTACTTC. This sequence encodes CASSPIPPPGEQYF.

In its sample, this clonotype was seen many times. The rearrangement uses TRBV20-1 and TRBJ2-5; D gene ambiguous. This CDR3 region has 15 residues. The V gene lost 0 bases and the J gene lost 0 bases, with 11 bases spanning the gap. The germline V gene encodes CDR1 DFQATT and CDR2 SNEGSKA (reference sequence). The CDR3 nucleotides read TGCAGTGCTAGAGATGTGACAACCAACCAAGAGACCCAGTACTTC. The encoded protein is CSARDVTTNQETQYF.

V usage is TRBV2 and J usage is TRBJ2-1, with D unresolved. Germline V gives CDR1 SNHLY, CDR2 FYNNEI. V lost 3 bases, J lost 3 bases, and 9 bases lay in between. This CDR3 spans 14 amino acids. DNA for the CDR3: TGTGCCAGCAGTGATAGTTCGATCTACAATGAGCAGTTCTTC. Translated, it gives CASSDSSIYNEQFF.

This clonotype was seen only once. This chain joins TRBV29-1 and TRBJ2-7, with 7 bases identical to TRBD2. This CDR3 region has 15 residues. J lost 3 bases, V lost 2 bases, and 10 bases had no gene match. Looked up from germline, CDR1 is SQVTM and CDR2 is ANQGSEA. CDR3 in amino acids: CSVEFRQGGDYEQYF. CDR3 nucleotides: TGCAGCGTTGAATTCCGGCAGGGAGGGGACTACGAGCAGTACTTC.

This clonotype was recorded at least ten times. The chain employs TRBV2 and TRBJ2-5, with a possible D match to TRBD2 (5 bases). Germline loops: CDR1 SNHLY, CDR2 FYNNEI. The CDR3 totals 13 residues. V lost 7 bases to trimming and J lost 3 bases, with 12 bases between them. The CDR3 coding sequence is TGTGCCAGCAACGTCGGGCGGGAAGAGACCCAGTACTTC. It translates to CASNVGREETQYF.

V gene TRBV27 combines with J gene TRBJ2-6; D unclear. The CDR3 runs to 12 residues. Germline values: CDR1 MNHEY, CDR2 SMNVEV (reference sequence). Trimming took off 11 bases at V and 1 base at J, with 6 bases between the two ends. The CDR3 coding sequence is TGTGCCGCCGCGTCTGGGGCCAACGTCCTGACTTTC. Its protein is CAAASGANVLTF.

In regard to this clonotype: As the CDR3 is not closed by the conserved phenylalanine or tryptophan, this likely results from a read error. The chain uses TRBV6-9 and TRBJ1-5; D remains unclear. Germline CDR1 is MNHGY and CDR2 is SVAAGI. V shed 2 bases and J shed 6 bases, with 14 bases lying between them. The CDR3 extends over 15 amino acids. CDR3 region: CASSYPQAGSQPQHL. CDR3 sequence (DNA): TGTGCCAGCAGTTATCCTCAAGCCGGCAGTCAGCCCCAGCATCTT.

This clonotype was counted between two and nine times. This chain connects TRBV7-9 to TRBJ2-2, with 8 bases aligning to TRBD1. The CDR3 runs 16 residues. V shed 2 bases and J 4 bases; nucleotides not matched to a gene: 6. CDR1 is SEHNR and CDR2 is FQNEAQ in the germline V gene (reference sequence). In DNA form, the CDR3 reads TGTGCCAGCAGCTTAAACGACAGGGGTGGCACCGGGGAGCTGTTTTTT. It specifies CASSLNDRGGTGELFF.

This chain uses TRBV28 with TRBJ1-2; 9 positions agree with TRBD1. Germline V gives CDR1 MDHEN, CDR2 SYDVKM. CDR3 length: 14 amino acids. The J segment lost 3 bases and the V segment lost 5 bases, leaving 4 bases of the junction unmatched. This chain's CDR3 is CASSTTGGYYGYTF. For the CDR3, the DNA is TGTGCCAGCAGTACGACAGGGGGGTACTATGGCTACACCTTC.

The genes are TRBV6-1 and TRBJ2-1, with D perhaps matching TRBD1 (5 bases). Germline V gene lookup returns CDR1 MNHNS and CDR2 SASEGT. V shed 4 bases and J shed 7 bases, with 14 bases lying between them. This CDR3 is built from 14 residues. CDR3 nucleotide sequence: TGTGCCAGCAGTGGTAAAATAGGGGTGAATGAGCAGTTCTTC. It yields the protein CASSGKIGVNEQFF.

About this clonotype: At one of its ends the junction is not consistent with the germline gene, which may arise from a read error. This chain joins TRBV6-2 or TRBV6-3 and TRBJ2-4, with a weak D call TRBD2 (6 bases). Germline V CDR1 and CDR2: MNHEY, SVGEGT. This CDR3 has 13 residues. The CDR3 loop is CASSYAGQPSADF. The CDR3 nucleotides are TGTGCCAGCAGTTACGCGGGGCAGCCTAGCGCGGACTTC.

This clonotype turned up a few times. The rearrangement joins TRBV29-1 to TRBJ2-7; 10 bases agree with TRBD1. V dropped 1 base and J dropped 6; count of bases not matched to a gene: 3. The length of the CDR3 is 13 residues. Germline V gene data show CDR1 as SQVTM and CDR2 as ANQGSEA. CDR3 sequence: CSVEGTGGVEQYF. CDR3 bases: TGCAGCGTTGAAGGGACAGGGGGGGTCGAGCAGTACTTC.

The sample holds many counts of this clonotype. The chain joins TRBV12-3 or TRBV12-4 to TRBJ1-1, with D tentatively TRBD1 (5 bases). There are 16 residues in the CDR3. The V end lost 5 bases, the J end lost 3 bases, and 19 bases lay between the germline ends. CDR3 in DNA: TGTGCCAGCAGTAGGGGCGGGAGGGTTCAAGACACTGAAGCTTTCTTT. The encoded protein is CASSRGGRVQDTEAFF.

Many counts were recorded for this clonotype. CDR3 bases: TGTGCTAGTGGTTTGGTTACCGGACTAGCGCACTACAATGAGCAGTTCTTC. This sequence encodes CASGLVTGLAHYNEQFF. The rearrangement joins TRBV12-5 to TRBJ2-1, with 9 bases aligning to TRBD2. The CDR3 totals 17 residues. Germline V lookup: CDR1 LGHNT, CDR2 FRNRAP. J gave up 3 bases and V 0 bases, and 6 bases lay outside the gene matches.

This clonotype was counted a few times. This chain links TRBV7-9 with TRBJ2-7; D is unclear. V was cut by 5 bases and J by 5 bases, with 10 bases left in between. The germline CDR1 and CDR2 sequences are SEHNR and FQNEAQ (reference sequence). The CDR3 totals 12 residues. The CDR3 nucleotides are TGTGCCAGCAGCCTAAGCCCCGACGAGCAGTACTTC. Translating it yields CASSLSPDEQYF.

This clonotype was observed a handful of times. V is TRBV29-1 and J is TRBJ2-7; a possible D gene is TRBD2 (6 bases). From germline, CDR1 is SQVTM and CDR2 ANQGSEA. The CDR3 has 13 residues. Trimming took off 6 bases at V and 3 bases at J, with 15 bases between the two ends. In DNA form, the CDR3 reads TGCAGCGTCAGGGACTGGCCGAACTACGAGCAGTACTTC. This gives the protein CSVRDWPNYEQYF.

The table lists this clonotype with many counts. The V gene is TRBV10-3, the J gene TRBJ2-1, with 11 positions matching TRBD2. The CDR3 runs to 22 residues. The germline V gene encodes CDR1 ENHRY and CDR2 SYGVKD. The V gene end was trimmed by 0 bases and the J gene end by 2 bases; junction bases not matched to a gene: 18. The CDR3 nucleotides read TGTGCCATCAGTGAGTCTAAGGGGACTAGCGGCCCGGTTGGTCGGCCCTACAATGAGCAGTTCTTC. Protein product: CAISESKGTSGPVGRPYNEQFF.

J is TRBJ1-2 and V is TRBV2; 8 nucleotides line up with TRBD1. CDR3 size: 14 residues. V lost 11 bases, J lost 7 bases, and 15 bases stayed unmatched. CDR1 and CDR2 from the germline V gene are SNHLY and FYNNEI. The CDR3 nucleotides are TGTGCCGTCAAAGAGGAGGGACAGGAGGTTGGCTACACCTTC. This encodes CAVKEEGQEVGYTF.

The table lists this clonotype with many counts. The chain is built from TRBV28 and TRBJ1-1, with D possibly being TRBD1 (6 bases). Looked up from germline, CDR1 is MDHEN and CDR2 is SYDVKM. The CDR3 runs to 13 residues. Trimming shortened V by 2 bases and J by 5 bases, and 9 bases separated the two germline ends. CDR3 sequence reads: CASSLPGATEAFF. The CDR3 coding sequence is TGTGCCAGCAGTTTACCGGGGGCGACTGAAGCTTTCTTT.